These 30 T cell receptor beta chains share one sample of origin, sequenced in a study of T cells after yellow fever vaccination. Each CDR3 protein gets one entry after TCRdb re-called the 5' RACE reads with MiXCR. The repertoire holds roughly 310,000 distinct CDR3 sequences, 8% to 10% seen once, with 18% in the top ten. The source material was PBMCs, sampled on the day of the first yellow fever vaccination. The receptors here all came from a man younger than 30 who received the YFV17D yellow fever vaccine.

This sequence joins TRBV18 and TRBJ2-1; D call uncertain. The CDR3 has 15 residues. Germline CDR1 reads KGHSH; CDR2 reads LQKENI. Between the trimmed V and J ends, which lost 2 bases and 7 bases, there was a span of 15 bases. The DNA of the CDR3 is TGTGCCAGCTCACCAGGGGTAGTTTTTGGTAATGAGCAGTTCTTC. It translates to CASSPGVVFGNEQFF.

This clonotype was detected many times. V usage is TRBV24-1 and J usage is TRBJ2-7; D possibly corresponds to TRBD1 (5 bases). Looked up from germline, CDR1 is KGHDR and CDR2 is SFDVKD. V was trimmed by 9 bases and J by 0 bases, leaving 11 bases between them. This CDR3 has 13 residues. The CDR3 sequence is CATSARDSYEQYF. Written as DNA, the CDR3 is TGTGCCACCTCGGCCAGGGACTCCTACGAGCAGTACTTC.

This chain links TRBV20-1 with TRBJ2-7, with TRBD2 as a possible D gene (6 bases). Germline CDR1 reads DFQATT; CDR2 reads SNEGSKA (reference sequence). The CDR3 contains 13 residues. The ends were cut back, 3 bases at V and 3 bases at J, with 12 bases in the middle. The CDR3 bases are TGCAGTGCTAGGCGGGACGCTGGCTACGAGCAGTACTTC. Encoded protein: CSARRDAGYEQYF.

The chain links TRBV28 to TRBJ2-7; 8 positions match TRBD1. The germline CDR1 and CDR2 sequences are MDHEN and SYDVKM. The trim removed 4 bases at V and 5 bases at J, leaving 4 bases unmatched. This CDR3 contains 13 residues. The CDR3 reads CASSSGQGHEQYV. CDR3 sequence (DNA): TGTGCCAGCAGTTCAGGACAGGGTCACGAGCAGTACGTC.

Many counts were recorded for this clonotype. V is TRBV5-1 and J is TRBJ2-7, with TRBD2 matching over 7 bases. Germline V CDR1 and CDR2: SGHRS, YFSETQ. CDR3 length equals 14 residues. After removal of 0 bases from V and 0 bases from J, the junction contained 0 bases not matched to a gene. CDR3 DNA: TGCGCCAGCAGCTTGGGGACTAGCTCCTACGAGCAGTACTTC. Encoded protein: CASSLGTSSYEQYF.

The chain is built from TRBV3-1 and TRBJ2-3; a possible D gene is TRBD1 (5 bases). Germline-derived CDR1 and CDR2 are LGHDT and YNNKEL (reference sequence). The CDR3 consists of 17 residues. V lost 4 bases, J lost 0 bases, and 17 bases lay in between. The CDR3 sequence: CASSLSLRQLSTDTQYF. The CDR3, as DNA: TGTGCCAGCAGCCTAAGTTTGCGACAGCTCAGCACAGATACGCAGTATTTT.

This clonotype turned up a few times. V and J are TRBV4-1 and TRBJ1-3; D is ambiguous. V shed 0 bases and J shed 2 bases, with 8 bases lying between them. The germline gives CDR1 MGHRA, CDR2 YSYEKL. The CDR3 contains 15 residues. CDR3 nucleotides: TGCGCCAGCAGCCAAGATAAGGGAACTGGAAACACCATATATTTT. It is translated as CASSQDKGTGNTIYF.

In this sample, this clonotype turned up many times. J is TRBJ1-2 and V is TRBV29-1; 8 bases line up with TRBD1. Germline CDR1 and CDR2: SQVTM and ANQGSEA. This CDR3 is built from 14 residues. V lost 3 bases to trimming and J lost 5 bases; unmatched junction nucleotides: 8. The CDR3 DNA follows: TGCAGCGTTGACCTCCAGGGGGCGGGTTATGGCTACACCTTC. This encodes CSVDLQGAGYGYTF. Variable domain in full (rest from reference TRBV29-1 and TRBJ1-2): SAVISQKPSRDICQRGTSLTIQCQVDSQVTMMFWYRQQPGQSLTLIATANQGSEATYESGFVIDKFPISRPNLTFSTLTVSNMSPEDSSIYLCSVDLQGAGYGYTFGSGTRLTVV.

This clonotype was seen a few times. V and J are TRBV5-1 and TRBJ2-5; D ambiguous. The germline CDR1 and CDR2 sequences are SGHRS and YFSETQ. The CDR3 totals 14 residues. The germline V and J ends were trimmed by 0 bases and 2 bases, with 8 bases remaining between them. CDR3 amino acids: CASSLDGGQETQYF. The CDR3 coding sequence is TGCGCCAGCAGCTTGGACGGTGGGCAAGAGACCCAGTACTTC.

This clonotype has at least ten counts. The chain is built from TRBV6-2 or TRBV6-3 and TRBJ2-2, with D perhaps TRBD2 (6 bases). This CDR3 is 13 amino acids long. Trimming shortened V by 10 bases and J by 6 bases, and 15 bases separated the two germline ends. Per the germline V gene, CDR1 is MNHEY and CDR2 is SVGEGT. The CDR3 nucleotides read TGTGCCACGTCTCGGGGGTTGCCCGGGGAGCTGTTTTTT. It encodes CATSRGLPGELFF.

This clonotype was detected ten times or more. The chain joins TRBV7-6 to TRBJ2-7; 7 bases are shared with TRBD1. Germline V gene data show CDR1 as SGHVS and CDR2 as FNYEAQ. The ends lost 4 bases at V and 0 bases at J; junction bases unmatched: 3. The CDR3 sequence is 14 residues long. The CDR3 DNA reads TGTGCCAGCAGCTCTGGGACAGCCTCCTACGAGCAGTACTTC. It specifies CASSSGTASYEQYF.

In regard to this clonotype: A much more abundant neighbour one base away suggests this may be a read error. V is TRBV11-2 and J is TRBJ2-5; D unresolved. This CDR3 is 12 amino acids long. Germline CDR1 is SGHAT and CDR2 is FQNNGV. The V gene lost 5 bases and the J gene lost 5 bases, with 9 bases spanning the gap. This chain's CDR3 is CASSQNGETQYF. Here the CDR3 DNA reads TGTGCCAGCAGCCAAAACGGGGAGACCCAGTACTTC.

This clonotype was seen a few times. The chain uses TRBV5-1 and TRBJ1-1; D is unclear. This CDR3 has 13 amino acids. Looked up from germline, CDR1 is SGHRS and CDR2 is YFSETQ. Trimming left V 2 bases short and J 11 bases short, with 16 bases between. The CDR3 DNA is TGCGCCAGCAGCTTTGGTTACGAATTCGGGGCTTTCTTT. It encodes CASSFGYEFGAFF.

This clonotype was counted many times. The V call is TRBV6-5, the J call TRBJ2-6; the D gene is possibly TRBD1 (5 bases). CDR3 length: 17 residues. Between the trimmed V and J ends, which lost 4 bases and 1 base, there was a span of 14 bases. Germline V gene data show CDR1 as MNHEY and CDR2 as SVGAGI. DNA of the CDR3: TGTGCCAGCAGTTTCACCCCCCAGGGTTCTGGGGCCAACGTCCTGACTTTC. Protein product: CASSFTPQGSGANVLTF.

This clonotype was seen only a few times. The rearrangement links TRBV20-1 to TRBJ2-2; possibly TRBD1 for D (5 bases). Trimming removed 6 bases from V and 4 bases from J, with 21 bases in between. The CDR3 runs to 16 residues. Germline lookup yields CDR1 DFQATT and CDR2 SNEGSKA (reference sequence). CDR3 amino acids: CSAPGAHLQGTGELFF. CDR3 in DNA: TGCAGTGCCCCCGGAGCGCACCTGCAGGGCACCGGGGAGCTGTTTTTT.

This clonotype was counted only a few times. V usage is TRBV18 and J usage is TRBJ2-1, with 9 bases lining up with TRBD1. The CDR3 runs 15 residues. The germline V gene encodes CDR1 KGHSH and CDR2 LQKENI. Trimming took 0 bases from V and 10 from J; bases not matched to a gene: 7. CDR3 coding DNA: TGTGCCAGCTCACCACCGGGACAGGGTTTATTGGAGCAGTTCTTC. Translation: CASSPPGQGLLEQFF. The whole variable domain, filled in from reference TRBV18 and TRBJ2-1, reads NAGVMQNPRHLVRRRGQEARLRCSPMKGHSHVYWYRQLPEEGLKFMVYLQKENIIDESGMPKERFSAEFPKEGPSILRIQQVVRGDSAAYFCASSPPGQGLLEQFFGPGTRLTVL.

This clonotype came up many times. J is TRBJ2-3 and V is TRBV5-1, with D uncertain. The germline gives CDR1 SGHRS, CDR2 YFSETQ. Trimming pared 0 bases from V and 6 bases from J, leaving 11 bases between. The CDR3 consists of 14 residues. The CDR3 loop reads CASSLGISQDTQYF. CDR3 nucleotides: TGCGCCAGCAGCTTGGGAATCTCCCAGGATACGCAGTATTTT.

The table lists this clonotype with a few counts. CDR3 residues: CASSYGTRKGELFF. In DNA, the CDR3 is TGTGCCAGCAGTTACGGGACACGCAAGGGGGAGCTGTTTTTT. This chain joins TRBV6-5 and TRBJ2-2; tentative D call: TRBD1 (6 bases). The CDR3 covers 14 residues. Trimming left V 2 bases short and J 8 bases short, with 12 bases between. CDR1 MNHEY and CDR2 SVGAGI come from the germline V gene.

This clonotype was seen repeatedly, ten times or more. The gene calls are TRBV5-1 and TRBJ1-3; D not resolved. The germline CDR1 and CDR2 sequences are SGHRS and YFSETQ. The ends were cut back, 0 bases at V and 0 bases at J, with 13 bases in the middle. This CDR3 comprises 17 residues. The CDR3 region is CASSLASGSSSGNTIYF. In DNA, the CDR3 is TGCGCCAGCAGCTTGGCCAGCGGCTCGAGCTCTGGAAACACCATATATTTT.

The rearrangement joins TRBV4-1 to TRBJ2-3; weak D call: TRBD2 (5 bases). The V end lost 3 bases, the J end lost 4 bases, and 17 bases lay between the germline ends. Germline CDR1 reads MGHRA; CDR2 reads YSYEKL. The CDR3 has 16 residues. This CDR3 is CASSHPGRRGADTQYF. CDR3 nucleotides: TGCGCCAGCAGCCACCCTGGAAGACGGGGAGCAGATACGCAGTATTTT.

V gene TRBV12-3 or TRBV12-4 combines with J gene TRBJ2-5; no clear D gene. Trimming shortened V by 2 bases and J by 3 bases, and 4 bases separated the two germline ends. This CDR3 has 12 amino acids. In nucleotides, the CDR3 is TGTGCCAGCAGTTTAATGGAAGAGACCCAGTACTTC. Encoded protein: CASSLMEETQYF.

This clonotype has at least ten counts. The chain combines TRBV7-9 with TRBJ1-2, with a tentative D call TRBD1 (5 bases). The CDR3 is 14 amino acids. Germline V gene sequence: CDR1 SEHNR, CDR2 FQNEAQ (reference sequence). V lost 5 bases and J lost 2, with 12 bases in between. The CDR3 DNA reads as TGTGCCAGCAGCCCAGCGGACACAAACTATGGCTACACCTTC. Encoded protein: CASSPADTNYGYTF.

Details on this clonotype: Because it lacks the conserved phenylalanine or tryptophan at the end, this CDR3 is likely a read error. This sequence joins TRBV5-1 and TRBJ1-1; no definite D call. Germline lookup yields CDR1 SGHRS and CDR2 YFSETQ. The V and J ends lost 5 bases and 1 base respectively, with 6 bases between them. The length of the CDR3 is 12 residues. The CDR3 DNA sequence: TGCGCCAGCAGATCCGGGAACACTGAAGCTTTCCTT. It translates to CASRSGNTEAFL.

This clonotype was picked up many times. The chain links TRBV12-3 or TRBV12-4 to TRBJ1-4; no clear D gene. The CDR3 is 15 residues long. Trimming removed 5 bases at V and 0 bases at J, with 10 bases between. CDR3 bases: TGTGCCAGCAGTCCCCGCCTTGCAACTAATGAAAAACTGTTTTTT. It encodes CASSPRLATNEKLFF.

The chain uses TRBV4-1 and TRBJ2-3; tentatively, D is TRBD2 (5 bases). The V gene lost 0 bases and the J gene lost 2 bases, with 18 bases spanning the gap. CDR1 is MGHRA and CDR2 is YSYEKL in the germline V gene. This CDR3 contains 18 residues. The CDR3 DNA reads TGCGCCAGCAGCCAAGATCGGTGGCGGTCGGGGTTCACAGATACGCAGTATTTT. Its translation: CASSQDRWRSGFTDTQYF.

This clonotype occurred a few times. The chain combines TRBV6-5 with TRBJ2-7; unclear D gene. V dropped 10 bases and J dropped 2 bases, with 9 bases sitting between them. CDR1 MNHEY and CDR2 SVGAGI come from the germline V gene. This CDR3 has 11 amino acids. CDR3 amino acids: CATGRAYEQYF. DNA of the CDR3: TGTGCCACTGGACGTGCCTACGAGCAGTACTTC.

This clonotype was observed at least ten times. The chain's CDR3 is CASSQDRGGQPQHF. The DNA for the CDR3 is TGTGCCAGCAGCCAAGACAGGGGTGGTCAGCCCCAGCATTTT. V gene TRBV4-2 combines with J gene TRBJ1-5, with a possible D match to TRBD1 (6 bases). Germline V CDR1 and CDR2: LGHNA, YNFKEQ. The CDR3 contains 14 residues. V lost 0 bases and J 6 bases, leaving 9 bases between the germline ends.

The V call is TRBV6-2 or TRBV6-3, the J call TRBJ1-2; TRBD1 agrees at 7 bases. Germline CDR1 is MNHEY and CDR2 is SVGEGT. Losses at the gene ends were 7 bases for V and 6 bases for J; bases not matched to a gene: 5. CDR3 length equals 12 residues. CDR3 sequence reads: CASNRGRDGYTF. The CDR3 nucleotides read TGTGCCAGCAACAGGGGACGAGATGGCTACACCTTC.

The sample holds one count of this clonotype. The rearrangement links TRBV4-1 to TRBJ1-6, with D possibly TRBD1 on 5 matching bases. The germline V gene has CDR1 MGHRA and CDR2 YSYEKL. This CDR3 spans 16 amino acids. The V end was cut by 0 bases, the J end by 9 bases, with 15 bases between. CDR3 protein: CASSQDHQGPGSPLHF. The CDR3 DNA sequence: TGCGCCAGCAGCCAAGATCATCAGGGTCCAGGTTCACCCCTCCACTTT.

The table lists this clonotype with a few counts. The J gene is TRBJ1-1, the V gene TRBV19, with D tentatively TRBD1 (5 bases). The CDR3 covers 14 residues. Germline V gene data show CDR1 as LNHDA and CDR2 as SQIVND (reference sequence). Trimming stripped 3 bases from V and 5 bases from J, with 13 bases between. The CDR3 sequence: CASSIPGLGTEAFF. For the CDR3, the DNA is TGTGCCAGTAGTATCCCAGGGTTAGGGACTGAAGCTTTCTTT.